One and the same sample provided the 14 T cell receptor beta chains below, sequenced in a study of blood T cell repertoires in COVID-19. TCRdb's table, derived via immunoSEQ multiplex PCR, lists solely in-frame clones and lacks some. Among about 63,000 clones, 85% to 90% were seen once, and the ten largest hold around 5.3%. The sequenced sample was peripheral blood. These TCRs come from a man aged 50 to 59 with active COVID-19.

The J gene is TRBJ2-5, the V gene TRBV7-6, with D perhaps matching TRBD2 (5 bases). Germline CDR1 is SGHVS and CDR2 is FNYEAQ. The CDR3 is made up of 16 amino acids. Between the trimmed V and J ends, which lost 5 bases and 4 bases, there was a span of 20 bases. CDR3 in DNA: TGTGCCAGCAGCCCCCCACCCCGGGGAAGGCGAGAGACCCAGTACTTC. Translated, it gives CASSPPPRGRRETQYF.

The DNA of the CDR3 is TGCAGCGTTTTTGAAGACAGGGGGACGGAGACCCAGTACTTC. This translates into CSVFEDRGTETQYF. V is TRBV29-1 and J is TRBJ2-5; 9 positions agree with TRBD1. The CDR3 is 14 amino acids. V was pared by 5 bases and J by 5 bases, with 9 bases of the junction left unmatched. Germline V gene sequence: CDR1 SQVTM, CDR2 ANQGSEA.

This chain connects TRBV5-6 to TRBJ2-3; the match to TRBD2 covers 10 bases. The length of the CDR3 is 14 residues. Germline V gene lookup returns CDR1 SGHDT and CDR2 YYEEEE. Trimming took 2 bases from V and 8 from J; bases not matched to a gene: 5. CDR3 nucleotides: TGTGCCAGCAGCTTCGGGACTAGCGACGCTACGCAGTATTTT. Protein: CASSFGTSDATQYF.

J is TRBJ1-2 and V is TRBV5-6, with TRBD1 matching 7 bases. The CDR3 runs to 14 residues. With V trimmed by 4 bases and J by 3 bases, 6 bases remained unmatched. The germline gives CDR1 SGHDT, CDR2 YYEEEE. This CDR3 reads CASSPGTADYGYTF. The CDR3 DNA follows: TGTGCCAGCAGCCCCGGGACAGCCGACTATGGCTACACCTTC.

The rearrangement links TRBV5-1 to TRBJ1-4, with D possibly being TRBD1 (5 bases). From germline, CDR1 is SGHRS and CDR2 YFSETQ. The CDR3 is 15 residues long. Trimming pared 1 base from V and 4 bases from J, leaving 11 bases between. For the CDR3, the DNA is TGCGCCAGCAGCTTGTTGGGGGGGAGTAATGAAAAACTGTTTTTT. It encodes CASSLLGGSNEKLFF.

The chain combines TRBV11-2 with TRBJ2-2; D unclear. The CDR3 runs to 14 residues. Trimming stripped 1 base from V and 3 bases from J, with 6 bases between. CDR1 is SGHAT and CDR2 is FQNNGV in the germline V gene. For the CDR3, the DNA is TGTGCCAGCAGCTTAGGGCCTTACACCGGGGAGCTGTTTTTT. As protein: CASSLGPYTGELFF.

The chain is built from TRBV5-6 and TRBJ2-1, with D possibly being TRBD1 (5 bases). The germline V gene encodes CDR1 SGHDT and CDR2 YYEEEE. The V end was cut by 3 bases, the J end by 6 bases, with 10 bases between. The CDR3 is 13 residues long. This CDR3 is CASSSVQGNEQFF. The CDR3 nucleotides read TGTGCCAGCAGCTCGGTGCAGGGCAATGAGCAGTTCTTC.

The gene calls are TRBV29-1 and TRBJ2-2; the match to TRBD1 covers 9 bases. Losses at the gene ends were 7 bases for V and 6 bases for J; bases not matched to a gene: 9. The CDR3 extends over 14 amino acids. The germline V gene has CDR1 SQVTM and CDR2 ANQGSEA. The CDR3 protein is CSAGTGSGPGELFF. Written as DNA, the CDR3 is TGCAGCGCCGGGACAGGGTCCGGTCCCGGGGAGCTGTTTTTT.

The CDR3 sequence: CASSQVRDRAYEQYF. Written as DNA, the CDR3 is TGCGCCAGCAGCCAAGTAAGGGACAGGGCCTACGAGCAGTACTTC. The genes are TRBV4-1 and TRBJ2-7, with 9 bases that match TRBD1. The V gene's germline CDR1 is MGHRA and CDR2 YSYEKL. J gave up 2 bases and V 1 base, and 3 bases lay outside the gene matches. This CDR3 has 15 residues.

This clone was seen more than once but under ten times. The chain employs TRBV27 and TRBJ2-2, with 11 positions matching TRBD2. The germline V gene has CDR1 MNHEY and CDR2 SMNVEV (reference sequence). The CDR3 totals 16 residues. Trimming took 5 bases from V and 4 from J; bases not matched to a gene: 6. This CDR3 reads CASSPRLAGFTGELFF. The CDR3 DNA reads TGTGCCAGCAGTCCGCGACTAGCGGGATTCACCGGGGAGCTGTTTTTT.

The gene calls are TRBV5-1 and TRBJ1-2; TRBD1 agrees at 9 bases. J gave up 5 bases and V 4 bases, and 9 bases lay outside the gene matches. The CDR3 is made up of 15 amino acids. Germline CDR1 reads SGHRS; CDR2 reads YFSETQ. CDR3 in amino acids: CASSPEDRGWYGYTF. In nucleotides, the CDR3 is TGCGCCAGCAGCCCCGAGGACAGGGGTTGGTATGGCTACACCTTC. Drawing the rest from reference TRBV5-1 and TRBJ1-2, the complete variable domain is KAGVTQTPRYLIKTRGQQVTLSCSPISGHRSVSWYQQTPGQGLQFLFEYFSETQRNKGNFPGRFSGRQFSNSRSEMNVSTLELGDSALYLCASSPEDRGWYGYTFGSGTRLTVV.

The rearrangement joins TRBV18 to TRBJ2-7, with a possible D match to TRBD2 (5 bases). The CDR3 length is 14 residues. The V gene's germline CDR1 is KGHSH and CDR2 LQKENI. The ends were cut back, 2 bases at V and 3 bases at J, with 11 bases in the middle. Here the CDR3 reads CASSPNLEGYEQYF. The CDR3 coding sequence is TGTGCCAGCTCACCAAACCTCGAGGGCTACGAGCAGTACTTC.

The chain has TRBV29-1 and TRBJ2-7, with TRBD1 identical over 8 bases. CDR1 and CDR2 (germline): SQVTM, ANQGSEA. This CDR3 region has 14 residues. Trimming at V came to 5 bases and at J to 2 bases, leaving 8 bases not matched to a gene. For the CDR3, the DNA is TGCAGCGTTATCCCAGGGGGCTCCACCTACGAGCAGTACTTC. This codes for CSVIPGGSTYEQYF.

The chain uses TRBV28 and TRBJ2-7; TRBD1 is a possible D gene (6 bases). The CDR3 length is 14 residues. The ends were cut back, 2 bases at V and 4 bases at J, with 12 bases in the middle. CDR1 is MDHEN and CDR2 is SYDVKM in the germline V gene. In DNA form, the CDR3 reads TGTGCCAGCAGTTTAACTGGGGGCGAGTACGAGCAGTACTTC. Its translation is CASSLTGGEYEQYF. Drawing the rest from reference TRBV28 and TRBJ2-7, the complete variable domain is DVKVTQSSRYLVKRTGEKVFLECVQDMDHENMFWYRQDPGLGLRLIYFSYDVKMKEKGDIPEGYSVSREKKERFSLILESASTNQTSMYLCASSLTGGEYEQYFGPGTRLTVT.